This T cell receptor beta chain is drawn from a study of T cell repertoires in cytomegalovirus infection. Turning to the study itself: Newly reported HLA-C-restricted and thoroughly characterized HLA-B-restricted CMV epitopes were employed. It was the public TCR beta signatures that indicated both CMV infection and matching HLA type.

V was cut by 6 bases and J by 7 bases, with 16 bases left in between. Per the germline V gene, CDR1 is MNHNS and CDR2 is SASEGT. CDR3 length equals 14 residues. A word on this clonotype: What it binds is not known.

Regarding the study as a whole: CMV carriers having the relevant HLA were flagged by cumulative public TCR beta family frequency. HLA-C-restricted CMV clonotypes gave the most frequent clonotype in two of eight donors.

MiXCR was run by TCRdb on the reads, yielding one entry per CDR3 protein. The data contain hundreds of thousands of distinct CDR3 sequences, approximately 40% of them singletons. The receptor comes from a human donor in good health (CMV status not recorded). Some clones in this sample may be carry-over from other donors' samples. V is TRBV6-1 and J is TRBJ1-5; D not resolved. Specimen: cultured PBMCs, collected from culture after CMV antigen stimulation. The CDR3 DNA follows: TGTGCCAGCAGCCTAGACTGGCTTGGGCAGCCCCAGCATTTT. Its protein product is CASSLDWLGQPQHF.